This section outlines one T cell receptor beta chain sequence together with its context. The CDR3 length is 12 residues. Germline CDR1 and CDR2: SGHRS and YFSETQ. V shed 0 bases and J shed 6 bases, with 7 bases lying between them. The source of the sample is a study of blood T cell repertoires in COVID-19. Study information: Samples of COVID-19 (acute and convalescent) were obtained from the United States, Italy and Spain. In each case, the material was cDNA or gDNA derived from T cells, B-cell-depleted T cells, or PBMCs.

Study processing details: Amplification of reference gene primers provided the estimated nucleated cell counts. Libraries were prepared by immunoSEQ multiplex PCR; TCRdb keeps only in-frame clonotypes and omits some of them. Clonal size and the V and J genes are those of that table, whereas D and trimming came from the DNA. The repertoire holds approximately 180,000 clones, with about three quarters as singletons. Input material: peripheral blood. The TCR was taken from a woman in her seventies with acute or convalescent COVID-19. The rearrangement links TRBV5-1 to TRBJ2-7, with no clear D. The CDR3 here is CASSLEYGEQYF. CDR3 in DNA: TGCGCCAGCAGCTTGGAATACGGCGAGCAGTACTTC.